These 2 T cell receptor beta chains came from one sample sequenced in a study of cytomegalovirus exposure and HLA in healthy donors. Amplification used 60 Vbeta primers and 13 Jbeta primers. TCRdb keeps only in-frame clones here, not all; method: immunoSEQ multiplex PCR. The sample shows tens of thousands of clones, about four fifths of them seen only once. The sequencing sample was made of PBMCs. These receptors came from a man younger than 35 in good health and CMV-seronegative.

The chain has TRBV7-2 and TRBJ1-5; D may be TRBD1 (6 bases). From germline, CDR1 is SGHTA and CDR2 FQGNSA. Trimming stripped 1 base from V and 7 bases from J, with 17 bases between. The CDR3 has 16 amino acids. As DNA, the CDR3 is TGTGCCAGCAGCTTAGAAAGTCAGGGGCTGGGACAGCCCCAGCATTTT. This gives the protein CASSLESQGLGQPQHF. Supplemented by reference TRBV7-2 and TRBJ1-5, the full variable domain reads GAGVSQSPSNKVTEKGKDVELRCDPISGHTALYWYRQSLGQGLEFLIYFQGNSAPDKSGLPSDRFSAERTGGSVSTLTIQRTQQEDSAVYLCASSLESQGLGQPQHFGDGTRLSIL.

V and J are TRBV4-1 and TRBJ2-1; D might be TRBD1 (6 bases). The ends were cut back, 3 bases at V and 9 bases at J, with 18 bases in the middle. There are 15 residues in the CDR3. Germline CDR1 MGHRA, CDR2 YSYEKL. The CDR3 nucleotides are TGCGCCAGCAGCCAGAACCCGGGACAACACCTTGAGCAGTTCTTC. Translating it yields CASSQNPGQHLEQFF.